The table lists the clone carrying this T cell receptor beta chain with a few counts. Its antigen is not known. This entry belongs to a study of metastatic and nonmetastatic thyroid tumors. Study-wide context: Comparative analysis of repertoires was undertaken across blood and tumor or nodule tissue obtained from malignant and benign thyroid patients.

Methods used by the authors: Using the CDR3 differences seen across clinicopathological groups, the authors built a distant-metastasis classifier for papillary thyroid cancer, which was meant to discriminate distant-metastatic patients. TCRdb re-called the PCR reads through MiXCR. The V and J calls were not made by the authors but by TCRdb's processing. This sample carries tens of thousands of clones, over 25% of them seen once, and the ten largest clones take about 16%. This CDR3 comprises 16 residues. CDR1 is MNHNS, CDR2 SASEGT, per germline. Trimming cost V 5 bases and J 3 bases, with 17 bases left between them. Prior to thyroid surgery, none of the patients had received any treatment. Study results and caveats: In blood and tumor, TCR beta diversity was reportedly significantly higher in malignant thyroid tumors than in benign nodules.

The receptor comes from a male donor with papillary thyroid cancer or a benign thyroid nodule (not recorded which). Some clones in this sample may be carry-over from other donors' samples. The chain combines TRBV6-1 with TRBJ1-3, with a possible D match to TRBD1 (6 bases). The sequencing sample was made of blood. The CDR3 is CASSYTAGEGGNTIYF. DNA for the CDR3: TGTGCCAGCAGTTATACCGCAGGGGAAGGTGGAAACACCATATATTTT.